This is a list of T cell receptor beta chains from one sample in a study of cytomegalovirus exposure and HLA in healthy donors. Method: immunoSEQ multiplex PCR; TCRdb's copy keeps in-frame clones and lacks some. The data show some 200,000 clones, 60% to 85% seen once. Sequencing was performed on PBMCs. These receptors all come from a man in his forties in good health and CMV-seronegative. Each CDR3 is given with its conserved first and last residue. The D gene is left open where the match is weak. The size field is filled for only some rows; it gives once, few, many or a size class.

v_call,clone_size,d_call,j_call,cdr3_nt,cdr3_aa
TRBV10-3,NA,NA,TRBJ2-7,TGTGCCATCAGTGAGTCCAACAGGGAAGCCTACGAGCAGTACTTC,CAISESNREAYEQYF
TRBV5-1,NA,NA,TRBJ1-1,TGCGCCAGCAGCCCCGGGGGAGTAATGAACACTGAAGCTTTCTTT,CASSPGGVMNTEAFF
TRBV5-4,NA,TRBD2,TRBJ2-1,TGTGCCAGCAGCCGCGGGGGGGCCTCCTACAATGAGCAGTTCTTC,CASSRGGASYNEQFF
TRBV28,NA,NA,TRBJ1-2,TGTGCCAGCAGTTCCGACTTTTACTATGGCTACACCTTC,CASSSDFYYGYTF
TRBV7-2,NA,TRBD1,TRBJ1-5,TGTGCCAGCAGCTTAGAGGGACAGCTTAATTTTCAGCCCCAGCATTTT,CASSLEGQLNFQPQHF
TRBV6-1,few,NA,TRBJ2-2,TGTGCCAGCAGCGACCGTTTGGATGGGCGGGAGCTGTTTTTT,CASSDRLDGRELFF
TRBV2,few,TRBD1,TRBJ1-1,TGTGCCAGCAGTGAATCACAGGGGACGGCTTTCTTT,CASSESQGTAFF
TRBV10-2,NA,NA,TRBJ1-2,TGCGCCAGCAGTGAAGTTTTGGAGGGGCCCGGCTACACCTTC,CASSEVLEGPGYTF
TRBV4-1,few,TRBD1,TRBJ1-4,TGCGCCAGCAGCCAAGCTACAGGGGGAGAAAAACTGTTTTTT,CASSQATGGEKLFF
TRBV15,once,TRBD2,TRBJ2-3,TGTGCCACCAGCAGTCCCGAGACTAGCGGGAACGCAGATACGCAGTATTTT,CATSSPETSGNADTQYF
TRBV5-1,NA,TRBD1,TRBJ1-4,TGCGCCAGCACCCCCGGGACAGGGAATGAAAAACTGTTTTTT,CASTPGTGNEKLFF
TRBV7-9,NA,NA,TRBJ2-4,TGTGCCAGCAGCGCGCCTATAGCCAAAAACATTCAGTACTTC,CASSAPIAKNIQYF
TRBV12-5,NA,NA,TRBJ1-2,TGTGCTAGTGGTTCCCCCACAGAAAACTATGGCTACACCTTC,CASGSPTENYGYTF
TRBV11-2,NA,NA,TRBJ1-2,TGTGCCAGCAGCCCTCTTAATGGGAAGGGGGTCGACTATGGCTACACCTTC,CASSPLNGKGVDYGYTF
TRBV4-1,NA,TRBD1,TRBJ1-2,TGCGCCAGCAGCCAGATAGGACAGGGGGCGTTTGGCTACACCTTC,CASSQIGQGAFGYTF
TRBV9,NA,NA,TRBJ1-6,TGTGCCAGCAGACTAGAAGGGTCACCCCTCCACTTT,CASRLEGSPLHF
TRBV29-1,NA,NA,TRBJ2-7,TGCAGCGTTGGGGGCACGGCAGGGTTCTACGAGCAGTACTTC,CSVGGTAGFYEQYF
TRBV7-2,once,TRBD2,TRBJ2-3,TGTGCCAGCAGCGCAGCGGGGTCCCTCACAGATACGCAGTATTTT,CASSAAGSLTDTQYF
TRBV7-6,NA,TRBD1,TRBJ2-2,TGTGCCAGCAGTATTGAAGGGACAGGGGCGTCTCTGAACACCGGGGAGCTGTTTTTT,CASSIEGTGASLNTGELFF
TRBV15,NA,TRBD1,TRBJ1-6,TGTGCCACCAGCAGGGTCAAAGACAGGGTAATCGGTAATTCACCCCTCCACTTT,CATSRVKDRVIGNSPLHF
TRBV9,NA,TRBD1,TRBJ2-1,TGTGCCAGCTCAGTCCGGACAGGGGATATCAATGAGCAGTTCTTC,CASSVRTGDINEQFF
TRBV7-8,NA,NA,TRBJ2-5,TGTGCCAGCAGCCCCCCCTCCCCCGCAGGGTATCAAGAGACCCAGTACTTC,CASSPPSPAGYQETQYF
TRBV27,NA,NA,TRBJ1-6,TGTGCCAGCAGTTACAGTGGCTCACCCCTCCACTTT,CASSYSGSPLHF
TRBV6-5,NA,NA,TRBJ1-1,TGTGCCAGTACCCGAACCCCTCGCAGTCCTGAAGCTTTCTTT,CASTRTPRSPEAFF
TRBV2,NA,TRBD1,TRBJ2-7,TGTGCCAGCAGGCTTGCAGGGGGCTCCTACGAGCAGTACTTC,CASRLAGGSYEQYF
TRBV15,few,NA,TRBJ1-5,TGTGCCACCAGCAGAGTAACTTATAGCAATCAGCCCCAGCATTTT,CATSRVTYSNQPQHF
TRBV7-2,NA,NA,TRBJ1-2,TGTGCCAGCCATACCGGGGGTCTCTACTATGGCTACACCTTC,CASHTGGLYYGYTF
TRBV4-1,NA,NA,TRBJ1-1,TGCGCCAGCAGCCTGGACGGGGGACTGAACACTGAAGCTTTCTTT,CASSLDGGLNTEAFF
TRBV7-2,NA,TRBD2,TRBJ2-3,TGTGCCAGCAGCTTAGTAGCGGGGGGGAGCACAGATACGCAGTATTTT,CASSLVAGGSTDTQYF
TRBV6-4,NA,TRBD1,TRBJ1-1,TGTGCCAGCAGTGATTTGAGATTGGACAGGGGGAGGACTGAAGCTTTCTTT,CASSDLRLDRGRTEAFF
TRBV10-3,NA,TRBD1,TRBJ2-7,TGTGCCATCAGTACCGGACAGGTACCCTACGAGCAGTACTTC,CAISTGQVPYEQYF
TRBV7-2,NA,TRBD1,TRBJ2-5,TGTGCCAGCAGCCCCCCCGGGACAGGGGAGACCCAGTACTTC,CASSPPGTGETQYF
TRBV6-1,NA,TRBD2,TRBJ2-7,TGTGCCAGCAGAGTAGCGGGAGGGCCCGGGAACGAGCAGTACTTC,CASRVAGGPGNEQYF
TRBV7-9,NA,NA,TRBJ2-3,TGTGCCAGCAGCTTAGTAGGAGGGGGGGCAGATACGCAGTATTTT,CASSLVGGGADTQYF
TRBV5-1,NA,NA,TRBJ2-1,TGCGCCAGCAGCTTGATGGGGGGTGTTTACAATGAGCAGTTCTTC,CASSLMGGVYNEQFF
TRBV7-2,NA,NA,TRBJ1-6,TGTGCCAGCAGCTCTGGGCCGACAGGTGGGCGGTCACCCCTCCACTTT,CASSSGPTGGRSPLHF
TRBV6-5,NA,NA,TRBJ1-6,TGTGCCAGCAGCAGTTACACCGCACCCCTCCACTTT,CASSSYTAPLHF
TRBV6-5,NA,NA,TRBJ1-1,TGTGCCAGCCGTAAACAGGCGTTGAACACTGAAGCTTTCTTT,CASRKQALNTEAFF
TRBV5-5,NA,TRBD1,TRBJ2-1,TGTGCCAGCAGCTTGGCGGGACAGCTTTACAATGAGCAGTTCTTC,CASSLAGQLYNEQFF
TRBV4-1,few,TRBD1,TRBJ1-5,TGCGCCAGCAGCCCCCGACAGGGTGATCAGCCCCAGCATTTT,CASSPRQGDQPQHF
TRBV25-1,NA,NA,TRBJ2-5,TGTGCCAGCAGTGAATCTATCTTCTCGGAGACCCAGTACTTC,CASSESIFSETQYF
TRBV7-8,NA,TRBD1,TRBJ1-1,TGTGCCAGCAGCGTCCAGGGGGGCACTGAAGCTTTCTTT,CASSVQGGTEAFF
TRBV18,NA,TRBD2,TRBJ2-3,TGTGCCAGCTCGTCAGCGGGATTCACAGATACGCAGTATTTT,CASSSAGFTDTQYF
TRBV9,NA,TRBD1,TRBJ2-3,TGTGCCAGCAGCCCTAAAGGGGGCCTAGGAGGCACAGATACGCAGTATTTT,CASSPKGGLGGTDTQYF
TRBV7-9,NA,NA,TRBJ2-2,TGTGCCAGCAGCCTCTGGGAGCTGTTTTTT,CASSLWELFF
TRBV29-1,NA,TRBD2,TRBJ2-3,TGCAGCGTCACGGGACTAGCGGGGGGCAGCACAGATACGCAGTATTTT,CSVTGLAGGSTDTQYF
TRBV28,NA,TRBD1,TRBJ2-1,TGTGCCAGCAGTTCTCCTCCCGGGACAGGGACCTACAATGAGCAGTTCTTC,CASSSPPGTGTYNEQFF
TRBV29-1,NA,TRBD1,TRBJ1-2,TGCAGCGTTGAATTGGGACAGTACTATGGCTACACCTTC,CSVELGQYYGYTF
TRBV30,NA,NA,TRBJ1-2,TGTGCCTGGAGTGAAGGCAGGAACTATGGCTACACCTTC,CAWSEGRNYGYTF
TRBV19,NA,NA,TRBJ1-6,TGTGCCAGTAGTAGGACTCTAACCAATTCACCCCTCCACTTT,CASSRTLTNSPLHF
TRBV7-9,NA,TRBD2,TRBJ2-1,TGTGCCAGCAGCTTAGTGCGGGAGGGTTACAATGAGCAGTTCTTC,CASSLVREGYNEQFF
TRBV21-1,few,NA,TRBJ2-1,TGTGCCAGCAGCAAGACAGGGTTTAACCCTGAGCAGTTCTTC,CASSKTGFNPEQFF
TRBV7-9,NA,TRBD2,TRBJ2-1,TGTGCCAGCAGCGTAACTAGCGGGAGTCAAAATGAGCAGTTCTTC,CASSVTSGSQNEQFF
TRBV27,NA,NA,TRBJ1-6,TGTGCCAGCAGTTTACGACAGGCCCCTAATTCACCCCTCCACTTT,CASSLRQAPNSPLHF
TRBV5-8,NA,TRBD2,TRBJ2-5,TGTGCCAGCAGCTTGAGTACTAGCGGGAGAGAGACCCAGTACTTC,CASSLSTSGRETQYF
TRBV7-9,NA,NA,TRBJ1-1,TGTTCCAGCAGCCCGTCACGGAGCCATGAAGCTTTCTTT,CSSSPSRSHEAFF
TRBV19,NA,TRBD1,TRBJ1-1,TGTGCCAGTAGTTCCGGACAGGCATCTCGCACTGAAGCTTTCTTT,CASSSGQASRTEAFF
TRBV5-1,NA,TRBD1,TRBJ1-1,TGCGCCAGCAGCTCCAGGGGGCAGGTAAATGAAGCTTTCTTT,CASSSRGQVNEAFF
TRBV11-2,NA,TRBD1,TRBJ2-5,TGTGCCAGCAGCGAAAGACAGGGGGAAAAAGAGACCCAGTACTTC,CASSERQGEKETQYF